This TCR beta chain was documented in a study of OX40 agonist ivuxolimab in advanced cancers. The method was immunoSEQ multiplex PCR; TCRdb's version includes in-frame clones alone and lacks a portion of them. This table holds tens of thousands of clones, 86% found once. Trimming removed 2 bases from V and 1 base from J; junction bases left unmatched: 7. CDR1 is KGHSH, CDR2 LQKENI, per germline. CDR3 size: 16 residues. This clone was counted once. Specimen: CD4+ or CD8+ T cells sorted from blood, collected in a trial of the OX40 agonist ivuxolimab. This rearrangement joins TRBV18 to TRBJ2-5; 7 nucleotides line up with TRBD1. This sequence originates from an adult with an advanced solid tumor such as melanoma, head and neck, liver or kidney cancer. In DNA form, the CDR3 reads TGTGCCAGCTCACCAATAGGACAGGTGATCCAAGAGACCCAGTACTTC. This translates into CASSPIGQVIQETQYF.